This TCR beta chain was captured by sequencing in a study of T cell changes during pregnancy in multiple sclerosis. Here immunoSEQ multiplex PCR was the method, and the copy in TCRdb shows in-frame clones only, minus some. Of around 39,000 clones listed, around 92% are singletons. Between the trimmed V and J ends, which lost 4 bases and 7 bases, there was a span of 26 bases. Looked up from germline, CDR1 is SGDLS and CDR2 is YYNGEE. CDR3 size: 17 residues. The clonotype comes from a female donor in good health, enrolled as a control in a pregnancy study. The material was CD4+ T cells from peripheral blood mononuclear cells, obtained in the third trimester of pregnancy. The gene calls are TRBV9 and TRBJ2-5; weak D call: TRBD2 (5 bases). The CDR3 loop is CASSPQVIGSPRVTQYF. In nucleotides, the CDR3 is TGTGCCAGCAGCCCGCAGGTAATAGGGAGCCCAAGAGTGACCCAGTACTTC.